This is a list of T cell receptor beta chains from one sample in a study of T-cell reconstitution after alpha-beta-depleted transplantation in children. One entry per CDR3 protein results from TCRdb running MiXCR on the PCR reads. The sample comprises about 490,000 distinct CDR3 sequences, roughly a tenth of which are singletons, and around 2.2% rests with the top ten. Sequencing was performed on PBMCs, taken before TCRalphabeta/CD19-depleted stem cell transplant. Source of these receptors: a child aged 2 to 15 with inherited bone marrow failure, due to receive a stem cell transplant. Both conserved end residues are part of each CDR3. A D gene is named only where the DNA matches it firmly. Size values are once, few and many counts, or a class for expanded clones, and some rows have none.

D: NA; size: many; V: TRBV4-3; J: TRBJ1-2; CDR3: CASSPRGADYGYTF; DNA: TGCGCCAGCAGCCCCCGGGGGGCCGACTATGGCTACACCTTC
D: NA; size: many; V: TRBV12-3/TRBV12-4; J: TRBJ1-4; CDR3: CASSLAHWELFF; DNA: TGTGCCAGCAGTTTAGCACATTGGGAACTGTTTTTT
D: NA; size: many; V: TRBV7-2; J: TRBJ1-3; CDR3: CASSLVSSSGNTIYF; DNA: TGTGCCAGCAGCTTAGTATCCTCCTCTGGAAACACCATATATTTT
D: TRBD1; size: many; V: TRBV5-1; J: TRBJ2-1; CDR3: CASSLADRVVDEQFF; DNA: TGCGCCAGCAGCTTGGCGGACAGGGTCGTCGATGAGCAGTTCTTC
D: TRBD2; size: many; V: TRBV19; J: TRBJ2-5; CDR3: CASSNPGLAKETQYF; DNA: TGTGCCAGTAGCAATCCGGGACTAGCGAAAGAGACCCAGTACTTC
D: NA; size: NA; V: TRBV5-1; J: TRBJ2-5; CDR3: CASSSSARETQYF; DNA: TGCGCCAGCAGCTCCAGCGCGCGGGAGACCCAGTACTTC
D: TRBD2; size: many; V: TRBV10-1; J: TRBJ2-3; CDR3: CASSDGGGQDTQYF; DNA: TGCGCCAGCAGTGACGGGGGAGGGCAAGATACGCAGTATTTT
D: NA; size: many; V: TRBV11-2; J: TRBJ1-4; CDR3: CASSLTIDFEELYEKLFF; DNA: TGTGCCAGCAGCTTAACCATCGACTTCGAGGAGTTGTACGAAAAACTGTTTTTT
D: NA; size: many; V: TRBV7-2; J: TRBJ2-3; CDR3: CASSLIAPDTQYF; DNA: TGTGCCAGCAGCTTAATAGCGCCAGATACGCAGTATTTT
D: TRBD2; size: few; V: TRBV11-2; J: TRBJ2-1; CDR3: CASSMVAGVLYGEQFF; DNA: TGTGCCAGCAGCATGGTAGCGGGAGTTCTCTATGGTGAGCAGTTCTTC
D: TRBD1; size: many; V: TRBV29-1; J: TRBJ2-1; CDR3: CSVEGTGDEQFF; DNA: TGCAGCGTTGAGGGGACAGGGGATGAGCAGTTCTTC
D: NA; size: many; V: TRBV12-3/TRBV12-4; J: TRBJ2-1; CDR3: CASSLEGELYSYNEQFF; DNA: TGTGCCAGCAGTTTAGAGGGAGAGCTGTACTCCTACAATGAGCAGTTCTTC
D: TRBD1; size: many; V: TRBV20-1; J: TRBJ1-6; CDR3: CSARAERQGDLYNSPLHF; DNA: TGCAGTGCTAGAGCTGAGCGGCAGGGGGACTTATATAATTCACCCCTCCACTTT
D: NA; size: few; V: TRBV27; J: TRBJ2-1; CDR3: CASSLGRSHYNEQFF; DNA: TGTGCCAGCAGTTTGGGGCGAAGCCACTACAATGAGCAGTTCTTC
D: NA; size: many; V: TRBV2; J: TRBJ2-1; CDR3: CASNKGRNEQFF; DNA: TGTGCCAGCAATAAAGGGCGCAATGAGCAGTTCTTC
D: NA; size: many; V: TRBV12-3/TRBV12-4; J: TRBJ1-5; CDR3: CASSDRPVYNQPQHF; DNA: TGTGCCAGCAGCGACAGGCCGGTGTACAATCAGCCCCAGCATTTT
D: NA; size: NA; V: TRBV5-1; J: TRBJ2-7; CDR3: CASSSSTRNYEQYF; DNA: TGCGCCAGCAGCTCGTCGACTAGAAACTACGAGCAGTACTTC
D: NA; size: many; V: TRBV5-5; J: TRBJ2-7; CDR3: CASSFPPRAPSYEQYF; DNA: TGTGCCAGCAGCTTCCCCCCCCGGGCACCTTCCTACGAGCAGTACTTC
D: TRBD2; size: few; V: TRBV4-3; J: TRBJ2-1; CDR3: CASSRNSGRVYNEQFF; DNA: TGCGCCAGCAGCCGAAATAGCGGGAGGGTCTACAATGAGCAGTTCTTC
D: NA; size: many; V: TRBV20-1; J: TRBJ2-7; CDR3: CSARDPLALKPFEQYF; DNA: TGCAGTGCTAGAGATCCTTTAGCCCTAAAGCCCTTCGAGCAGTACTTC
D: TRBD1; size: many; V: TRBV6-2/TRBV6-3; J: TRBJ1-1; CDR3: CASSYGTGWNTEAFF; DNA: TGTGCCAGCAGTTATGGGACAGGGTGGAACACTGAAGCTTTCTTT
D: TRBD1; size: few; V: TRBV9; J: TRBJ2-7; CDR3: CASSGKTGDYEQYF; DNA: TGTGCCAGCAGCGGAAAGACAGGGGACTACGAGCAGTACTTC
D: NA; size: many; V: TRBV20-1; J: TRBJ2-3; CDR3: CSARDSLADTQYF; DNA: TGCAGTGCTAGAGATTCGCTAGCAGATACGCAGTATTTT
D: TRBD2; size: many; V: TRBV4-3; J: TRBJ2-7; CDR3: CASSQDSAGGPYEQYF; DNA: TGCGCCAGCAGCCAAGATTCGGCGGGAGGGCCCTACGAGCAGTACTTC